This is a list of T cell receptor beta chains from one sample in a study of shared clonotypes between healthy human individuals. Measured with immunoSEQ multiplex PCR; TCRdb has only the in-frame clones, and not every one. This sample has around 610,000 clones, with roughly 95% found just once. Sequencing was carried out using naive CD8+ T cells sorted from blood. These receptors were collected from a woman in her twenties or thirties in good health. Both conserved end residues are part of each CDR3. The order of the fields is V gene, D gene, J gene, CDR3 length, clone size, CDR3 DNA, CDR3 protein. A D gene is named only where the DNA matches it firmly. A row's size may be missing; if present it is once, few, many or a size class.

V: TRBV6-1
D: -
J: TRBJ2-2
length: 13
size: -
DNA: TGTGCCAGCAGTGAGCGGATTGTCGGGGAGCTGTTTTTT
CDR3: CASSERIVGELFF

V: TRBV28
D: -
J: TRBJ1-2
length: 12
size: -
DNA: TGTGCCAGCACGAGACAGCAATATGGCTACACCTTC
CDR3: CASTRQQYGYTF

V: TRBV7-9
D: TRBD1
J: TRBJ2-1
length: 14
size: -
DNA: TGTGCCAGCACCCCGGGACAGGGCTACAATGAGCAGTTCTTC
CDR3: CASTPGQGYNEQFF

V: TRBV5-1
D: TRBD2
J: TRBJ2-7
length: 17
size: -
DNA: TGCGCCAGCAGCTTGGGGACTAGCGGGAGATCCTCCTACGAGCAGTACTTC
CDR3: CASSLGTSGRSSYEQYF

V: TRBV28
D: -
J: TRBJ1-2
length: 15
size: -
DNA: TGTGCCAGCAGTTTTATTAGGGCCTCAAACTATGGCTACACCTTC
CDR3: CASSFIRASNYGYTF

V: TRBV11-3
D: -
J: TRBJ1-5
length: 10
size: -
DNA: TGTGCCAGGTGGAATCAGCCCCAGCATTTT
CDR3: CARWNQPQHF

V: TRBV6-5
D: -
J: TRBJ2-1
length: 13
size: -
DNA: TGTGCCAGCAGTTACTCTTATAACAATGAGCAGTTCTTC
CDR3: CASSYSYNNEQFF

V: TRBV29-1
D: TRBD2
J: TRBJ2-7
length: 17
size: -
DNA: TGCAGCGTTGAAGATGGGCTGACTAGCGGGAGGCCGGGGGAGCAGTACTTC
CDR3: CSVEDGLTSGRPGEQYF

V: TRBV6-5
D: TRBD1
J: TRBJ2-7
length: 14
size: -
DNA: TGTGCCAGCAGTCTCGGGACAGGCGCCTACGAGCAGTACTTC
CDR3: CASSLGTGAYEQYF

V: TRBV13
D: TRBD1
J: TRBJ1-1
length: 14
size: -
DNA: TGTGCCAGCAGCTACTGGACAGGGATAACTGAAGCTTTCTTT
CDR3: CASSYWTGITEAFF

V: TRBV10-3
D: TRBD2
J: TRBJ2-7
length: 14
size: -
DNA: TGTGCCATCAGTGATTATAGCGGGAGTGGCGAGCAGTACTTC
CDR3: CAISDYSGSGEQYF

V: TRBV6-1
D: TRBD2
J: TRBJ2-7
length: 15
size: -
DNA: TGTGCCAGCAGTGAAGAGAGCGGGAGATCCTACGAGCAGTACTTC
CDR3: CASSEESGRSYEQYF

V: TRBV7-8
D: -
J: TRBJ1-1
length: 16
size: -
DNA: TGTGCCAGCAGCTCTGGGACGACGATTATGAACACTGAAGCTTTCTTT
CDR3: CASSSGTTIMNTEAFF

V: TRBV6-5
D: -
J: TRBJ2-1
length: 12
size: -
DNA: TGTGCCAGCAGATCCGTGGGGAATGAGCAGTTCTTC
CDR3: CASRSVGNEQFF

V: TRBV5-4
D: -
J: TRBJ1-2
length: 11
size: -
DNA: TGTGCCAGCAGGGGCCACTATGGCTACACCTTC
CDR3: CASRGHYGYTF

V: TRBV4-1
D: -
J: TRBJ2-5
length: 16
size: -
DNA: TGCGCCAGCAGCCACGACCAGGTACTAATTCGTGAGACCCAGTACTTC
CDR3: CASSHDQVLIRETQYF

V: TRBV9
D: -
J: TRBJ2-5
length: 14
size: -
DNA: TGTGCCAGCAGCGTAGCGGAGGGAAGTGAGACCCAGTACTTC
CDR3: CASSVAEGSETQYF

V: TRBV11-3
D: TRBD2
J: TRBJ2-1
length: 19
size: -
DNA: TGTGCCAGCAGCCAAGCTTTCAGCGGGAGGATGGTATCCTACAATGAGCAGTTCTTC
CDR3: CASSQAFSGRMVSYNEQFF

V: TRBV28
D: -
J: TRBJ1-5
length: 15
size: once
DNA: TGTGCCAGCACCCAAGGGCTTAAAGGGGATCAGCCCCAGCATTTT
CDR3: CASTQGLKGDQPQHF